This is a list of T cell receptor beta chains from one sample in a study of cytotoxic CD8 clonotypes in ibrutinib-treated CLL. Sequencing was performed with immunoSEQ multiplex PCR; in TCRdb, only in-frame clones are kept and a portion is missing. The sample lists around 310,000 clones, around four fifths occurring once. The starting material was PBMCs, obtained before ibrutinib treatment. These receptors all come from a human donor with chronic lymphocytic leukemia. CDR3s leave out the opening cysteine and the closing phenylalanine or tryptophan.

11,TRBV7-8,TRBJ1-1,ASSRTGVAEAF
13,TRBV5-6,TRBJ2-5,ASSLSLGVPETQY
12,TRBV28,TRBJ1-5,ASSPGRVWQPQH
12,TRBV27,TRBJ2-7,ASSLAGGTYEQY
13,TRBV18,TRBJ1-3,ASSPGTAVGNTIY
14,TRBV5-1,TRBJ2-3,ASSLGLAGDVDTQY
11,TRBV29-1,TRBJ1-1,SARQGGDTEAF
17,TRBV18,TRBJ1-3,ASSPNPTLDRGPGNTIY
18,TRBV10-1,TRBJ2-2,ASSDSYGTASRRNTGELF
9,TRBV30,TRBJ1-5,AWSSGQPQH
12,TRBV27,TRBJ2-7,ASSPSGLPYEQY
12,TRBV29-1,TRBJ1-4,SVDETGGREKLF
15,TRBV4-3,TRBJ2-6,ASSPGPGTGGANVLT
13,TRBV6-6,TRBJ2-6,ASSPRGLGANVLT
13,TRBV7-9,TRBJ2-1,ASSLRQGPHNEQF
9,TRBV30,TRBJ2-5,AWSGGGTQY
10,TRBV5-6,TRBJ1-1,ASSWLGLRAF
12,TRBV28,TRBJ2-7,ASSLWRQGYEQY
13,TRBV14,TRBJ2-7,ASSQDGGRAYEQY
11,TRBV6-5,TRBJ2-5,ASSDSLRETQY
12,TRBV30,TRBJ1-2,AWSGAGKLYGYT
12,TRBV6-6,TRBJ2-7,ASGLAGTVYEQY
13,TRBV5-4,TRBJ2-3,ASKASAGSTDTQY
13,TRBV9,TRBJ2-3,ASSLTSGTADTQY
9,TRBV30,TRBJ2-7,AWSVGNEQY
13,TRBV7-8,TRBJ2-7,ASSFTGQEGDEQY
13,TRBV19,TRBJ2-1,ASTSVRTGYNEQF
15,TRBV30,TRBJ1-1,AWSVHLRGNMNTEAF
15,TRBV5-6,TRBJ1-2,ASSLVGQGPANYGYT
10,TRBV6-6,TRBJ2-7,ASSPYLYEQY
10,TRBV7-9,TRBJ2-1,ASSMDRDEQF
13,TRBV15,TRBJ1-1,ATSREPAIRTEAF
14,TRBV5-1,TRBJ1-1,ASSPTGGFFPTEAF
12,TRBV4-3,TRBJ2-1,ASSQGGGGNEQF
14,TRBV10-3,TRBJ2-1,ATDQPTSGIQSEQF
8,TRBV2,TRBJ2-7,ASRTYEQY
14,TRBV30,TRBJ1-2,AWSDRQGARTGGYT
13,TRBV6-5,TRBJ2-7,ASKRASESSYEQY
11,TRBV19,TRBJ2-7,ASSPGTNNEQY
14,TRBV4-3,TRBJ2-3,ASSRHRGRVIDTQY
13,TRBV27,TRBJ2-5,ASSLIFDRGETQY
13,TRBV28,TRBJ1-4,GSSRRQGASEKLF
14,TRBV9,TRBJ2-2,ASSAGSRIDPGELF
14,TRBV7-7,TRBJ2-2,ASSLVAGDFTGELF
15,TRBV5-1,TRBJ2-7,ASSSSQGAPTSYEQY
12,TRBV19,TRBJ2-2,ASSASGSGGELF
13,TRBV11-3,TRBJ2-1,ASSLVSGGSGEQF
16,TRBV4-1,TRBJ1-5,ASRPGTGGLGGNQPQH
13,TRBV5-6,TRBJ1-3,ASSLGGRSGNTIY